One T cell receptor (beta chain) is described in this entry. Germline CDR1 and CDR2: KGHSH and LQKENI. CDR3 length: 15 amino acids. V dropped 3 bases and J dropped 1; count of bases not matched to a gene: 1. Per the original data handling: Reference gene primer amplification gave estimated nucleated cell counts. Assay used: immunoSEQ multiplex PCR; TCRdb lists only in-frame clones, some missing. The V and J calls and clone size come from that table; D and trimming were worked out from the DNA. This sample has 150,000 to 200,000 clones; around 86% occur once, and the top ten carry roughly 7%. These data belong to a study of blood T cell repertoires in COVID-19. Study-wide context: The United States, Italy and Spain supplied acute and convalescent COVID-19 samples. Sources were T cells, B-cell-depleted T cells, or PBMCs; the material itself was cDNA or gDNA.

This TCR derives from an elderly woman in a cohort sampled during active or convalescent COVID-19. Sequencing was done on a sample of peripheral blood. The gene calls are TRBV18 and TRBJ1-2; 11 positions agree with TRBD1. The DNA for the CDR3 is TGTGCCAGCTCACCCGGGACAGGGGGTAACTATGGCTACACCTTC. Protein: CASSPGTGGNYGYTF.